Below, 6 T cell receptor beta chains from the same sample are listed, as sequenced in a study of blood T cell repertoires in COVID-19 (TCRdb year 2020). The receptor library was made with the immunoSEQ multiplex PCR assay. In its TCRdb copy, this immuneACCESS table keeps in-frame sequences only and misses some clones. Where compared with another copy, unresolved V genes explain less than half of these, and the others have no known cause. This sample has about half a million clones in its table, and approximately 90% of those were observed once. Jointly, the top ten make up 6.5% to 8.5% of the sample. The sample consisted of PBMCs or T cells enriched from blood (not recorded which). The receptors originated from an older woman who had recovered from COVID-19.

The genes are TRBV9 and TRBJ2-3; D remains unclear. Per germline, CDR1 SGDLS and CDR2 YYNGEE. This CDR3 has 13 amino acids. Trimming removed 1 base at V and 5 bases at J, with 8 bases between. CDR3 coding DNA: TGTGCCAGCAGCGTAAACAGTGAAGATACGCAGTATTTT. As protein: CASSVNSEDTQYF.

This chain connects TRBV15 to TRBJ1-4, with D possibly matching TRBD1 (5 bases). The CDR3 has 18 residues. Trimming took 0 bases from V and 2 from J, leaving 16 bases between them. Germline V gives CDR1 LNHNV, CDR2 YYDKDF (reference sequence). CDR3: CATSRDLAGMSTNEKLFF. In nucleotides, the CDR3 is TGTGCCACCAGCAGAGATCTCGCAGGGATGAGTACTAATGAAAAACTGTTTTTT. The whole variable domain, filled in from reference TRBV15 and TRBJ1-4, reads DAMVIQNPRYQVTQFGKPVTLSCSQTLNHNVMYWYQQKSSQAPKLLFHYYDKDFNNEADTPDNFQSRRPNTSFCFLDIRSPGLGDTAMYLCATSRDLAGMSTNEKLFFGSGTQLSVL.

This clone was picked up a small number of times. The V gene is TRBV19, the J gene TRBJ1-4, with D perhaps TRBD1 (5 bases). This CDR3 has 15 residues. Germline V gene lookup returns CDR1 LNHDA and CDR2 SQIVND (reference sequence). V was pared by 3 bases and J by 4 bases, with 12 bases between. CDR3 nucleotides: TGTGCCAGTAGTATCCCTACAGGCGGTAATGAAAAACTGTTTTTT. Its protein product is CASSIPTGGNEKLFF.

This clone was recorded once. This CDR3 is CASSFRTGAGYTF. CDR3 DNA sequence: TGCGCCAGCAGCTTTAGGACAGGGGCCGGCTACACCTTC. The rearrangement joins TRBV5-1 to TRBJ1-2; 9 bases match TRBD1. V trimming: 2 bases; J trimming: 8 bases; junction bases outside the gene matches: 4. The CDR3 consists of 13 residues. The V gene's germline CDR1 is SGHRS and CDR2 YFSETQ.

The chain carries TRBV2 and TRBJ1-5; 12 bases line up with TRBD1. CDR1 SNHLY and CDR2 FYNNEI come from the germline V gene. Trimming cost V 4 bases and J 6 bases; bases outside gene matches: 10. The CDR3 sequence is 17 residues long. The CDR3 region has the DNA TGTGCCAGCAGTGTTATGGGGACAGGGGGCACGGGTCAGCCCCAGCATTTT. Translation: CASSVMGTGGTGQPQHF.

The chain carries TRBV5-1 and TRBJ1-6; D might be TRBD1 (6 bases). The CDR3 contains 13 residues. Germline loops: CDR1 SGHRS, CDR2 YFSETQ. V shed 8 bases and J shed 7 bases, with 13 bases lying between them. DNA for the CDR3: TGCGCCAGTCGACAGGAGGACAATTCACCCCTCCACTTT. This codes for CASRQEDNSPLHF.